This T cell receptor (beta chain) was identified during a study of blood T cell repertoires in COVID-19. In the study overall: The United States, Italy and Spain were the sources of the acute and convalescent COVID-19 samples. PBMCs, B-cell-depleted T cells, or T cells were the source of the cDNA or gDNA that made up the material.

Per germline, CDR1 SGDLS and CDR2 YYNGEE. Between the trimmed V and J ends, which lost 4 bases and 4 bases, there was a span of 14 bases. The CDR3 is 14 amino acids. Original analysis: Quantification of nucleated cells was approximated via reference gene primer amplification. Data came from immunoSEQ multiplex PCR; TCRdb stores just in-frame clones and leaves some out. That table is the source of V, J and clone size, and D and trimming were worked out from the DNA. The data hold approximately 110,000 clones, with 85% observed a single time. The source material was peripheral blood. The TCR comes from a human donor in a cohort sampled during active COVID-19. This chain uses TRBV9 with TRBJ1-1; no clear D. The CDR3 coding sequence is TGTGCCAGCAGCCCAGGTATAGGTGGCACTGAAGCTTTCTTT. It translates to CASSPGIGGTEAFF.